What follows is one T cell receptor (beta chain) and its context. The sample belongs to a study of technical replicates of blood from a few donors. V was clipped by 1 base and J by 5 bases; unmatched bases: 13. CDR1 SGHTA and CDR2 FQGNSA come from the germline V gene. CDR3 length: 17 residues. This table comes from immunoSEQ multiplex PCR, and its TCRdb copy is limited to in-frame clones, with some not included. This sample has 53,000 or so clones, with 85% to 90% found just once. The rearrangement joins TRBV7-2 to TRBJ2-5, with TRBD2 matching 7 bases. This TCR came from a human donor in good health. Some clones in this sample may be carry-over from other donors' samples. The sample comprised PBMCs. CDR3 nucleotide sequence: TGTGCCAGCAGCTTAGTCGGCACGCCGGGAGGCGGGGAGACCCAGTACTTC. Translating it yields CASSLVGTPGGGETQYF. The variable domain in full, completed from reference TRBV7-2 and TRBJ2-5, reads GAGVSQSPSNKVTEKGKDVELRCDPISGHTALYWYRQSLGQGLEFLIYFQGNSAPDKSGLPSDRFSAERTGGSVSTLTIQRTQQEDSAVYLCASSLVGTPGGGETQYFGPGTRLLVL.